Below, 32 T cell receptor beta chains from the same sample are listed, as sequenced in a study of blood T cell repertoires in COVID-19. The data were produced by immunoSEQ multiplex PCR, yet TCRdb's version contains in-frame clones alone and is incomplete. Of 200,000 to 250,000 clones in the sample, 88% were seen once. Sequences were obtained from peripheral blood. These receptors were taken from a woman aged 25 to 39 with COVID-19, enrolled during active disease.

The chain combines TRBV6-9 with TRBJ2-7; D might be TRBD1 (6 bases). In germline, CDR1 is MNHGY, CDR2 SVAAGI. This CDR3 has 16 residues. V was cut by 5 bases and J by 0 bases, with 17 bases left in between. CDR3 bases: TGTGCCAGCAGTATTTCCCGGGACACCAGCTCCTACGAGCAGTACTTC. This gives the protein CASSISRDTSSYEQYF.

The chain employs TRBV7-9 and TRBJ1-2; D perhaps matches TRBD1 (5 bases). Per germline, CDR1 SEHNR and CDR2 FQNEAQ (reference sequence). Deletions cut 11 bases from V and 5 bases from J, with 27 bases between. CDR3 length: 16 amino acids. CDR3 loop: CAFRGSREPEPYGYTF. The CDR3 DNA is TGTGCCTTCCGGGGGTCCCGCGAACCTGAGCCATATGGCTACACCTTC.

This sequence joins TRBV7-9 and TRBJ2-2; the D gene is possibly TRBD2 (5 bases). V lost 2 bases and J lost 3, with 10 bases in between. The germline V gene has CDR1 SEHNR and CDR2 FQNEAQ (reference sequence). The CDR3 extends over 15 amino acids. The CDR3 sequence is CASSLIRDYTGELFF. CDR3 coding DNA: TGTGCCAGCAGCTTAATCCGGGATTACACCGGGGAGCTGTTTTTT.

The chain combines TRBV5-1 with TRBJ2-1; D is possibly TRBD2 (6 bases). The V gene lost 6 bases and the J gene lost 3 bases, with 13 bases spanning the gap. Germline CDR1 and CDR2: SGHRS and YFSETQ. This CDR3 region has 14 residues. CDR3 in DNA: TGCGCCAGCACGCCGGGAGATGTCTACAATGAGCAGTTCTTC. Translation: CASTPGDVYNEQFF.

V usage is TRBV7-9 and J usage is TRBJ2-2, with unresolved D. The CDR3 is 12 amino acids. Germline V gene data show CDR1 as SEHNR and CDR2 as FQNEAQ (reference sequence). V was shortened by 6 bases and J by 7 bases, with 9 bases between the two germline ends. CDR3: CASRFSGGELFF. In DNA form, the CDR3 reads TGTGCCAGCAGGTTCTCCGGCGGGGAGCTGTTTTTT.

The DNA for the CDR3 is TGTGCCAGTAGTCGGGGACAGATGGTCACAGATACGCAGTATTTT. Protein: CASSRGQMVTDTQYF. This rearrangement joins TRBV19 to TRBJ2-3; 7 bases agree with TRBD1. Germline CDR1 is LNHDA and CDR2 is SQIVND (reference sequence). The CDR3 runs 15 residues. V dropped 5 bases and J dropped 2; count of bases not matched to a gene: 7.

The chain uses TRBV11-3 and TRBJ2-1; 13 bases fit TRBD2. V lost 4 bases, J lost 7 bases, and 13 bases stayed unmatched. CDR1 is SGHNT and CDR2 is YENEEA in the germline V gene. CDR3 length equals 18 residues. The CDR3 reads CASSWTSGSLTTENEQFF. The DNA of the CDR3 is TGTGCCAGCAGCTGGACTAGCGGGAGTTTGACCACGGAGAATGAGCAGTTCTTC.

This sequence joins TRBV5-6 and TRBJ2-1; 8 bases align to TRBD1. The trim removed 0 bases at V and 9 bases at J, leaving 11 bases unmatched. Germline V gives CDR1 SGHDT, CDR2 YYEEEE. The CDR3 covers 16 residues. CDR3 DNA: TGTGCCAGCAGCTTGGCCCCTGTCAGGGGGCTGGCTGAGCAGTTCTTC. Protein: CASSLAPVRGLAEQFF.

The chain recombines TRBV29-1 with TRBJ2-5; 7 nucleotides match TRBD1. This CDR3 has 13 residues. Trimming took 7 bases from V and 7 from J; bases not matched to a gene: 12. Germline CDR1 reads SQVTM; CDR2 reads ANQGSEA. The DNA for the CDR3 is TGCAGCGGCCAGACAGGGTTTAGCGCGACCCAGTACTTC. Residues: CSGQTGFSATQYF.

The V gene is TRBV7-2, the J gene TRBJ2-5; 9 nucleotides align to TRBD2. CDR1 is SGHTA and CDR2 is FQGNSA in the germline V gene. CDR3 length: 14 residues. V lost 5 bases and J lost 4; bases outside the gene matches: 5. The CDR3 spells CASSPGLARETQYF. CDR3 nucleotides: TGTGCCAGCAGCCCTGGACTAGCGCGAGAGACCCAGTACTTC.

V is TRBV7-2 and J is TRBJ2-3; no reliable D call. Germline V gene data show CDR1 as SGHTA and CDR2 as FQGNSA. The length of the CDR3 is 15 residues. V lost 1 base, J lost 2 bases, and 10 bases lay in between. Here the CDR3 reads CASSLDGLDTDTQYF. CDR3 DNA: TGTGCCAGCAGCTTAGATGGCCTAGACACAGATACGCAGTATTTT.

J is TRBJ2-6 and V is TRBV5-4; D remains ambiguous. CDR1 is SGHNT, CDR2 YYREEE, per germline (reference sequence). The CDR3 extends over 15 amino acids. V lost 0 bases to trimming and J lost 0 bases, with 4 bases between them. Here the CDR3 DNA reads TGTGCCAGCAGCTTGGGAGGCTCTGGGGCCAACGTCCTGACTTTC. The encoded protein is CASSLGGSGANVLTF.

Only one count was recorded for this clone. The chain has TRBV5-1 and TRBJ1-6, with 7 bases fitting TRBD1. The CDR3 runs to 15 residues. After removal of 5 bases from V and 4 bases from J, the junction contained 6 bases not matched to a gene. The germline V gene encodes CDR1 SGHRS and CDR2 YFSETQ. The CDR3 nucleotides read TGCGCCAGCAGGGGACAGATCCTATATAATTCACCCCTCCACTTT. This encodes CASRGQILYNSPLHF.

This rearrangement joins TRBV19 to TRBJ1-4; D ambiguous. Germline V lookup: CDR1 LNHDA, CDR2 SQIVND (reference sequence). There are 15 residues in the CDR3. Trimming shortened V by 6 bases and J by 5 bases, and 16 bases separated the two germline ends. CDR3 amino acids: CASSSPGGKNEKLFF. CDR3 DNA: TGTGCCAGTAGCTCGCCCGGAGGGAAGAATGAAAAACTGTTTTTT. Complete variable domain (other parts from reference TRBV19 and TRBJ1-4): DGGITQSPKYLFRKEGQNVTLSCEQNLNHDAMYWYRQDPGQGLRLIYYSQIVNDFQKGDIAEGYSVSREKKESFPLTVTSAQKNPTAFYLCASSSPGGKNEKLFFGSGTQLSVL.

V gene TRBV10-1 combines with J gene TRBJ1-1, with D possibly TRBD1 on 6 matching bases. This CDR3 has 13 residues. V lost 5 bases to trimming and J lost 5 bases, with 12 bases between them. CDR1 WNHNN and CDR2 SYGVQD come from the germline V gene (reference sequence). The CDR3 DNA sequence: TGCGCCAGCAGTCCAGGGGATCTGACTGAAGCTTTCTTT. The encoded protein is CASSPGDLTEAFF.

The chain combines TRBV6-5 with TRBJ1-2; D is uncertain. Trimming shortened V by 5 bases and J by 5 bases, and 12 bases separated the two germline ends. The CDR3 consists of 13 residues. Germline-derived CDR1 and CDR2 are MNHEY and SVGAGI. In DNA, the CDR3 is TGTGCCAGCAGTCCGTCGTCAGATTATGGCTACACCTTC. Encoded protein: CASSPSSDYGYTF.

CDR3 nucleotides: TGTGCCAGCAGCTTAATGTCAGGGATAAGGCGGTCACCCCTCCACTTT. Translated, it gives CASSLMSGIRRSPLHF. This sequence joins TRBV7-2 and TRBJ1-6; weak D call: TRBD1 (5 bases). V was shortened by 2 bases and J by 10 bases, with 18 bases between the two germline ends. This CDR3 has 16 amino acids. CDR1 and CDR2 (germline): SGHTA, FQGNSA. The full variable domain, with the rest looked up from reference TRBV7-2 and TRBJ1-6, is GAGVSQSPSNKVTEKGKDVELRCDPISGHTALYWYRQSLGQGLEFLIYFQGNSAPDKSGLPSDRFSAERTGGSVSTLTIQRTQQEDSAVYLCASSLMSGIRRSPLHFGNGTRLTVT.

V usage is TRBV7-2 and J usage is TRBJ1-2; a weak D match, TRBD1 (5 bases). Germline loops: CDR1 SGHTA, CDR2 FQGNSA. The CDR3 runs 14 residues. V was clipped by 1 base and J by 7 bases, with 13 bases between them. CDR3 amino acids: CASSLVGGGSGYTF. The CDR3 bases are TGTGCCAGCAGCTTAGTCGGGGGTGGTTCTGGCTACACCTTC.

This chain joins TRBV11-2 and TRBJ2-3; D possibly corresponds to TRBD2 (6 bases). The CDR3 spans 14 residues. The germline CDR1 and CDR2 sequences are SGHAT and FQNNGV. V lost 7 bases, J lost 0 bases, and 11 bases lay in between. The CDR3 coding sequence is TGTGCCAGCACCCAGGAGGGGAGCACAGATACGCAGTATTTT. It translates to CASTQEGSTDTQYF.

CDR3 nucleotides: TGTGCCAGCAGCCCGAGGAGCCGACTAGCGGGAGGGGATAATGAGCAGTTCTTC. Translation: CASSPRSRLAGGDNEQFF. V is TRBV5-4 and J is TRBJ2-1, with 14 bases lining up with TRBD2. The CDR3 is 18 residues long. The germline V gene encodes CDR1 SGHNT and CDR2 YYREEE (reference sequence). V lost 4 bases, J lost 7 bases, and 13 bases stayed unmatched.

The V call is TRBV29-1, the J call TRBJ2-1; 9 bases match TRBD1. The CDR3 covers 14 residues. CDR1 is SQVTM and CDR2 is ANQGSEA in the germline V gene. V was clipped by 5 bases and J by 7 bases; unmatched bases: 9. The CDR3 reads CSVWGTGTSNEQFF. The CDR3 bases are TGCAGCGTTTGGGGGACAGGGACAAGTAATGAGCAGTTCTTC.

This clone appeared once. The rearrangement joins TRBV7-8 to TRBJ2-1; perhaps TRBD2 as D (7 bases). Trimming took off 5 bases at V and 9 bases at J, with 17 bases between the two ends. Germline V gene lookup returns CDR1 SGHVS and CDR2 FQNEAQ. The CDR3 runs to 14 residues. CDR3 nucleotide sequence: TGTGCCAGCAGCCCCCAAGGGGGGGAGGCTGAGCAGTTCTTC. This gives the protein CASSPQGGEAEQFF.

Only a few counts were recorded for this clone. Here the CDR3 reads CASSSRRGRGPETQYF. As DNA, the CDR3 is TGTGCCAGCAGCTCCCGACGGGGCAGGGGTCCAGAGACCCAGTACTTC. The chain has TRBV11-3 and TRBJ2-5; maybe TRBD1 (6 bases). This CDR3 contains 16 residues. The V end lost 4 bases, the J end lost 4 bases, and 19 bases lay between the germline ends. From germline, CDR1 is SGHNT and CDR2 YENEEA.

The V and J genes are TRBV21-1 and TRBJ2-2; the table's D gene call, TRBD1, was not cross checked with the DNA. TRBV21-1 is a pseudogene locus. CDR3 length: 24 amino acids. The CDR3 nucleotides are TGTGCCAGCAGCAAAGTCGAAGAGGGCTTTGGAGACAGGGGTTCGGATGTCGACACCGGGGAGCTGTTTTTT. Protein product: CASSKVEEGFGDRGSDVDTGELFF.

V gene TRBV15 combines with J gene TRBJ2-5; possible D gene TRBD2, 6 bases. From germline, CDR1 is LNHNV and CDR2 YYDKDF (reference sequence). Trimming took off 0 bases at V and 4 bases at J, with 12 bases between the two ends. This CDR3 is built from 15 residues. DNA of the CDR3: TGTGCCACCAGCAGAGATCTCGGCGGGGTAGAGACCCAGTACTTC. Translation gives CATSRDLGGVETQYF.

The table lists this clone with a few counts. This chain uses TRBV11-2 with TRBJ2-7; 11 nucleotides agree with TRBD2. The germline CDR1 and CDR2 sequences are SGHAT and FQNNGV. Trimming at V came to 5 bases and at J to 3 bases, leaving 3 bases not matched to a gene. This CDR3 region has 14 residues. CDR3 amino acids: CASSHGTSGYEQYF. CDR3 sequence (DNA): TGTGCCAGCAGCCACGGGACTAGCGGCTACGAGCAGTACTTC. Complete variable domain (other parts from reference TRBV11-2 and TRBJ2-7): EAGVAQSPRYKIIEKRQSVAFWCNPISGHATLYWYQQILGQGPKLLIQFQNNGVVDDSQLPKDRFSAERLKGVDSTLKIQPAKLEDSAVYLCASSHGTSGYEQYFGPGTRLTVT.

This chain uses TRBV27 with TRBJ1-2; D possibly corresponds to TRBD1 (6 bases). This CDR3 is 14 amino acids long. Deletions cut 2 bases from V and 2 bases from J, with 9 bases between. Looked up from germline, CDR1 is MNHEY and CDR2 is SMNVEV (reference sequence). The chain's CDR3 is CASSLHTGNYGYTF. For the CDR3, the DNA is TGTGCCAGCAGTTTACATACAGGGAACTATGGCTACACCTTC.

This clone was seen a few times. The gene calls are TRBV24-1 and TRBJ2-7, with 9 bases matching TRBD1. The CDR3 has 16 residues. CDR1 KGHDR and CDR2 SFDVKD come from the germline V gene. The ends lost 5 bases at V and 7 bases at J; junction bases unmatched: 14. The CDR3 reads CATSVRTGVLRNEQYV. The CDR3 region has the DNA TGTGCCACCAGTGTTCGGACAGGGGTACTTCGAAATGAGCAGTACGTC.

This clone appeared a few times. The gene calls are TRBV9 and TRBJ2-5; D perhaps matches TRBD2 (6 bases). The CDR3 is 14 amino acids. Germline lookup yields CDR1 SGDLS and CDR2 YYNGEE. V gave up 6 bases and J gave up 5 bases, with 17 bases separating them. CDR3 sequence: CASTSGVGGETQYF. The CDR3 coding sequence is TGTGCCAGCACCTCGGGGGTGGGCGGCGAGACCCAGTACTTC.

At least ten counts were recorded for this clone. The chain is built from TRBV19 and TRBJ1-5; 8 bases match TRBD1. V gave up 7 bases and J gave up 1 base; unmatched junction bases: 12. The CDR3 has 17 residues. CDR1 and CDR2 (germline): LNHDA, SQIVND (reference sequence). CDR3 sequence: CASTIGQGRLSNQPQHF. In DNA, the CDR3 is TGTGCCAGTACCATCGGACAGGGACGATTAAGCAATCAGCCCCAGCATTTT.

The genes are TRBV5-1 and TRBJ2-2, with no clear D. CDR3 length: 14 amino acids. The ends were cut back, 4 bases at V and 2 bases at J, with 9 bases in the middle. Germline loops: CDR1 SGHRS, CDR2 YFSETQ. CDR3 DNA: TGCGCCAGCAGCCCTATAAAAAACACCGGGGAGCTGTTTTTT. Translated: CASSPIKNTGELFF.

The chain links TRBV19 to TRBJ1-1; D might be TRBD1 (5 bases). Trimming pared 7 bases from V and 5 bases from J, leaving 14 bases between. In germline, CDR1 is LNHDA, CDR2 SQIVND (reference sequence). The CDR3 contains 13 residues. CDR3 sequence (DNA): TGTGCCAGTACCTCGATCGGGGGAACTGAAGCTTTCTTT. It translates to CASTSIGGTEAFF.